Listed below are T cell receptor beta chains from one sample, sequenced in a study of post-analysis software for immune sequencing data. TCRdb redid the calling of the PCR reads with MiXCR, one entry per CDR3 protein. The table shows roughly 800,000 distinct CDR3 sequences, with 46% occurring only once. The sample consisted of blood. Receptor source: a girl under 18 with multiple sclerosis. Both conserved end residues are part of each CDR3. A D gene is named only where the DNA matches it firmly. A clone size is listed for some rows: how often the clone was seen (once, few, many), or a class if it is expanded.

clone size	V gene	J gene	D gene	CDR3 protein	CDR3 DNA
few	TRBV20-1	TRBJ1-4	-	CSARDWEGPREKLFF	TGCAGTGCTAGAGATTGGGAGGGGCCAAGGGAAAAACTGTTTTTT
-	TRBV29-1	TRBJ2-3	-	CSVGAVSSTDTQYF	TGCAGCGTTGGGGCGGTTTCTAGCACAGATACGCAGTATTTT
-	TRBV6-5	TRBJ1-2	TRBD1	CASRTQGARGGYTF	TGTGCCAGCAGGACACAGGGGGCTCGGGGTGGCTACACCTTC
few	TRBV4-3	TRBJ2-1	-	CASSQDVGSYNEQFF	TGCGCCAGCAGCCAAGATGTAGGATCCTACAATGAGCAGTTCTTC
-	TRBV7-2	TRBJ1-2	TRBD1	CASSLEGTVLNYGYTF	TGTGCCAGCAGCTTAGAAGGGACAGTCCTAAACTATGGCTACACCTTC
-	TRBV9	TRBJ2-5	TRBD2	CASSIGLAGVETQYF	TGTGCCAGCAGCATCGGACTAGCGGGAGTTGAGACCCAGTACTTC
-	TRBV12-3/TRBV12-4	TRBJ2-1	TRBD2	CASRPTGTSGQQFF	TGTGCCAGCAGACCCACCGGGACTAGCGGACAGCAGTTCTTC
-	TRBV5-1	TRBJ2-1	TRBD1	CASSIGTGDEQFF	TGCGCCAGCAGCATAGGGACAGGGGACGAGCAGTTCTTC
-	TRBV6-6	TRBJ1-6	TRBD1	CASSYRPGTGSPPLHF	TGTGCCAGCAGTTATCGACCCGGGACAGGGAGCCCACCCCTCCACTTT
once	TRBV6-5	TRBJ2-1	TRBD2	CASSYGLAGNDEQFF	TGTGCCAGCAGTTACGGCCTAGCGGGAAACGATGAGCAGTTCTTC
-	TRBV27	TRBJ2-1	TRBD1	CASSPRGTGGMEFF	TGTGCCAGCAGTCCCCGAGGGACAGGGGGTATGGAGTTCTTC
-	TRBV3-1	TRBJ1-2	-	CASSQDSHRTGNYGYTF	TGTGCCAGCAGCCAAGACAGCCACAGGACGGGGAACTATGGCTACACCTTC
-	TRBV27	TRBJ1-2	-	CASSRRDGNIYGYTF	TGTGCCAGCAGCCGACGGGACGGGAACATCTATGGCTACACCTTC
-	TRBV6-4	TRBJ2-2	-	CASSDRVTGELFF	TGTGCCAGCAGTGATCGGGTCACCGGGGAGCTGTTTTTT
-	TRBV5-1	TRBJ1-2	-	CASSLDAGRGNGYTF	TGCGCCAGCAGCTTGGATGCAGGCCGCGGGAACGGCTACACCTTC
-	TRBV5-1	TRBJ2-1	TRBD1	CASSWTGGGNEQFF	TGCGCCAGCAGTTGGACAGGGGGCGGCAATGAGCAGTTCTTC
once	TRBV6-6	TRBJ2-3	TRBD2	CASSRGLAGGGTDTQYF	TGTGCCAGCAGCCGCGGACTAGCGGGTGGGGGCACAGATACGCAGTATTTT
-	TRBV5-1	TRBJ2-6	-	CASSFRGGGTGANVLTF	TGCGCCAGCAGCTTCAGGGGGGGAGGAACTGGGGCCAACGTCCTGACTTTC
-	TRBV4-3	TRBJ2-1	TRBD2	CASSQASGRSSYNEQFF	TGCGCCAGCAGCCAGGCTAGCGGGAGGAGCTCCTACAATGAGCAGTTCTTC
-	TRBV29-1	TRBJ2-4	TRBD2	CSVGTSKNIQYF	TGCAGCGTTGGGACTAGTAAGAACATTCAGTACTTC
-	TRBV12-3/TRBV12-4	TRBJ2-3	TRBD2	CASSLFAGEDTQYF	TGTGCCAGCAGTTTATTCGCGGGAGAAGATACGCAGTATTTT
-	TRBV10-3	TRBJ2-5	-	CAISPGARETQYF	TGTGCCATCTCCCCAGGGGCTCGGGAGACCCAGTACTTC
few	TRBV20-1	TRBJ2-7	-	CSARVGWEEQYF	TGCAGTGCTAGAGTCGGCTGGGAAGAGCAGTACTTC
-	TRBV30	TRBJ2-7	-	CAWSVSSLSIGEQYF	TGTGCCTGGAGTGTATCAAGTCTGAGTATCGGCGAGCAGTACTTC
many	TRBV7-8	TRBJ2-3	-	CASSLVRTDTQYF	TGTGCCAGCAGCTTAGTCCGCACAGATACGCAGTATTTT
-	TRBV3-1	TRBJ1-2	-	CASSQRPGDGYTF	TGTGCCAGCAGCCAAAGGCCTGGGGATGGCTACACCTTC
-	TRBV7-2	TRBJ2-7	-	CASSLIGGESQQYF	TGTGCCAGCAGCTTGATAGGGGGTGAGTCTCAGCAGTACTTC
few	TRBV12-3/TRBV12-4	TRBJ1-1	-	CASSPGEGTEAFF	TGTGCCAGCAGTCCAGGGGAGGGCACTGAAGCTTTCTTT
-	TRBV5-1	TRBJ2-1	TRBD1	CASSPLPGQGAYEQFF	TGCGCCAGCAGCCCCTTACCGGGACAGGGGGCGTATGAGCAGTTCTTC
-	TRBV19	TRBJ2-5	TRBD2	CASSIVAGGFETQYF	TGTGCCAGTAGTATAGTGGCGGGAGGCTTCGAGACCCAGTACTTC
-	TRBV29-1	TRBJ2-7	-	CSVEGSGVSLSNEQYF	TGCAGCGTTGAAGGGTCCGGGGTCTCCCTCTCCAATGAGCAGTACTTC
once	TRBV6-5	TRBJ1-4	-	CASSYAIYNEKLFF	TGTGCCAGCAGTTACGCGATTTACAATGAAAAACTGTTTTTT
-	TRBV5-1	TRBJ2-7	-	CASSLEEGVYEQYF	TGCGCCAGCAGCTTGGAAGAGGGGGTCTACGAGCAGTACTTC
many	TRBV6-5	TRBJ1-2	TRBD1	CASSLDRAYGYTF	TGTGCCAGCAGCCTTGACAGGGCCTATGGCTACACCTTC
-	TRBV12-3/TRBV12-4	TRBJ1-6	-	CASSFEDNSPLHF	TGTGCCAGCAGTTTTGAGGATAATTCACCCCTCCACTTT
few	TRBV12-3/TRBV12-4	TRBJ1-5	-	CASSPSGDYQPQHF	TGTGCCAGCAGTCCCTCAGGAGACTATCAGCCCCAGCATTTT
once	TRBV7-2	TRBJ1-5	-	CASSSKGDQPQHF	TGTGCCAGCAGCTCCAAGGGGGATCAGCCCCAGCATTTT
few	TRBV29-1	TRBJ1-2	-	CSVGGGNYGYTF	TGCAGCGTTGGGGGGGGCAACTATGGCTACACCTTC
once	TRBV7-8	TRBJ1-6	-	CASNRGTAGDSPLHF	TGTGCCAGCAACCGAGGGACTGCCGGAGATTCACCCCTCCACTTT
-	TRBV6-1	TRBJ2-1	-	CAISVTESNEQFF	TGTGCCATCAGTGTTACCGAGTCCAATGAGCAGTTCTTC
-	TRBV12-3/TRBV12-4	TRBJ2-5	TRBD2	CASSLVRGLAGPRESGTQYF	TGTGCCAGCAGTTTAGTGCGAGGACTAGCGGGTCCAAGAGAATCGGGGACCCAGTACTTC
-	TRBV6-4	TRBJ1-2	-	CASSDGYGPDIYGYTF	TGTGCCAGCAGTGACGGGTATGGACCCGACATCTATGGCTACACCTTC
-	TRBV9	TRBJ2-3	TRBD2	CASTVGMRGGKDTQYF	TGTGCCAGCACCGTAGGTATGAGGGGAGGGAAAGATACGCAGTATTTT
few	TRBV20-1	TRBJ1-5	-	CSARDGTANQPQHF	TGCAGTGCTAGAGATGGTACAGCTAATCAGCCCCAGCATTTT
-	TRBV24-1	TRBJ2-1	-	CATSDLNAVNNEQFF	TGTGCCACCAGTGATTTGAACGCGGTAAACAATGAGCAGTTCTTC
-	TRBV9	TRBJ2-3	-	CASSVGGIRTDTRYF	TGTGCCAGCAGCGTAGGGGGGATTCGGACAGATACGCGGTATTTT
-	TRBV28	TRBJ2-4	-	CASSFSRHGNIQYF	TGTGCCAGCAGTTTTTCCCGGCACGGAAACATTCAGTACTTC
-	TRBV9	TRBJ2-1	-	CASSVAAHNEQFF	TGTGCCAGCAGCGTAGCCGCGCACAATGAGCAGTTCTTC